One TCR beta chain is described in this entry. The antigen remains undetermined. This sample is part of a study of graft-versus-host responses after intestinal transplantation. Study-level information: Anti-thymocyte globulin induction, then tacrolimus and steroids for around 3 years, went to all recipients.

Notes on the study in general: Among circulating GvH clones, peak levels were associated with early post-transplant declines in HvG clones. Among recipient marrow samples, GvH clones were found; some appeared first in ileum or blood.

The CDR3 is made up of 12 amino acids. The germline CDR1 and CDR2 sequences are MRHNA and SNTAGT. Trimming took 6 bases from V and 7 from J, leaving 10 bases between them. TCRdb's table, derived via immunoSEQ multiplex PCR, lists solely in-frame clones and lacks some. The table lists roughly 27,000 clones, around 78% of them singletons. This receptor was taken from a human patient who received an intestinal transplant, so some T cells may come from the graft donor. This rearrangement joins TRBV6-4 to TRBJ2-1, with D possibly matching TRBD1 (6 bases). Specimen: PBMCs, collected 28 days after intestinal transplant. Here the CDR3 reads CASSRTGNEQFF. The CDR3, as DNA: TGTGCCAGCAGCCGCACAGGGAATGAGCAGTTCTTC.